These 9 T cell receptor beta chains came from one sample sequenced in a study of regulatory T cells in long-lasting Graves disease. iRepertoire HTBI primers and Arm-PCR of CDR3 regions built TCR beta libraries. From the multiplex PCR reads, TCRdb called clonotypes with MiXCR, one entry per CDR3 protein. The sample records about 540,000 distinct CDR3 sequences, 13% being singletons. This sample's time point: newly diagnosed GD, antithyroid drugs for less than 3 months. From RNA extracted from PBMCs, the TCR library was made. This same sample was also part of a study on T cells in Graves' hyperthyroidism and ophthalmopathy.

The sequencing here drew on peripheral blood mononuclear cells (PBMCs), taken at new diagnosis, from a patient treated with antithyroid drugs. Receptor source: a man aged 30-40 years with Graves disease.

Comment on this clonotype: Just one base apart from a much larger clone, this may be a read error. The gene calls are TRBV7-9 and TRBJ1-4; D remains ambiguous. The CDR3 runs 14 residues. Germline loops: CDR1 SEHNR, CDR2 FQNEAQ (reference sequence). The V end lost 5 bases, the J end lost 7 bases, and 14 bases lay between the germline ends. The CDR3: CASSGGGLGEKLFF. The DNA for the CDR3 is TGTGCCAGCAGCGGAGGCGGCCTGGGTGAAAAACTGTTTTTT.

Ten or more counts support this clonotype. The J gene is TRBJ2-3, the V gene TRBV7-7, with D uncertain. The CDR3 runs 15 residues. The germline V gene encodes CDR1 SSHAT and CDR2 FNYEAQ (reference sequence). V dropped 5 bases and J dropped 0 bases, with 12 bases sitting between them. CDR3 region: CASSRTTTSTDTQYF. The CDR3 DNA is TGTGCCAGCAGCCGGACGACAACTAGCACAGATACGCAGTATTTT.

A note on this clonotype: A much larger clonotype is one base distant, so this may be a read error. The chain employs TRBV29-1 and TRBJ2-1, with 13 bases matching TRBD2. The germline CDR1 and CDR2 sequences are SQVTM and ANQGSEA. The CDR3 is 15 residues long. V was clipped by 7 bases and J by 13 bases; unmatched bases: 16. The CDR3 bases are TGCAGCGGCCGACTAGCGGGAGGAGGGGGAGAGACCCAGTTCTTC. This sequence encodes CSGRLAGGGGETQFF.

The rearrangement joins TRBV6-1 to TRBJ2-7, with D unclear. This CDR3 has 12 residues. Deletions cut 2 bases from V and 5 bases from J, with 7 bases between. Germline V lookup: CDR1 MNHNS, CDR2 SASEGT. The CDR3 bases are TGTGCCAGCAGTGAAACGGCTAACGAGCAGTACTTC. This translates into CASSETANEQYF.

This clonotype was observed many times. The chain carries TRBV5-1 and TRBJ2-1; D unclear. Germline V gene lookup returns CDR1 SGHRS and CDR2 YFSETQ. The CDR3 is made up of 14 amino acids. V lost 7 bases, J lost 7 bases, and 18 bases lay in between. The CDR3 sequence is CASRQTGALNEQFF. CDR3 bases: TGCGCCAGCCGTCAGACCGGAGCCCTTAATGAGCAGTTCTTC.

This clonotype showed up many times. The chain joins TRBV24-1 to TRBJ2-1; TRBD2 matches 13 bases. This CDR3 region has 16 residues. Per germline, CDR1 KGHDR and CDR2 SFDVKD. Germline trimming cut 0 bases from V and 10 bases from J; bases unmatched to any gene: 5. The CDR3 region is CATSDLQLAGGREQFF. The CDR3 DNA follows: TGTGCCACCAGTGATTTGCAACTAGCGGGAGGGCGCGAGCAGTTCTTC.

V is TRBV4-1 and J is TRBJ2-3; TRBD2 aligns across 10 bases. CDR1 MGHRA and CDR2 YSYEKL come from the germline V gene. The V gene end was trimmed by 1 base and the J gene end by 4 bases; junction bases not matched to a gene: 5. The CDR3 has 16 residues. CDR3 DNA: TGCGCCAGCAGCCAAGGGCTAGCGGGAGCTGCAGATACGCAGTATTTT. Its translation is CASSQGLAGAADTQYF.

This clonotype was seen only a few times. The J gene is TRBJ2-5, the V gene TRBV27; a weak D match, TRBD2 (6 bases). V was pared by 6 bases and J by 4 bases, with 18 bases between. Germline V gives CDR1 MNHEY, CDR2 SMNVEV (reference sequence). CDR3 length: 15 residues. CDR3 nucleotides: TGTGCCAGCAGACTTTCAGGGTCCGGGGGAGAGACCCAGTACTTC. Translation gives CASRLSGSGGETQYF.

The V call is TRBV29-1, the J call TRBJ2-3, with D hard to call. This CDR3 has 13 residues. CDR1 and CDR2 (germline): SQVTM, ANQGSEA. Trimming left V 4 bases short and J 1 base short, with 9 bases between. DNA of the CDR3: TGCAGCGTTGCCCGGCCGGGCACAGATACGCAGTATTTT. It specifies CSVARPGTDTQYF.